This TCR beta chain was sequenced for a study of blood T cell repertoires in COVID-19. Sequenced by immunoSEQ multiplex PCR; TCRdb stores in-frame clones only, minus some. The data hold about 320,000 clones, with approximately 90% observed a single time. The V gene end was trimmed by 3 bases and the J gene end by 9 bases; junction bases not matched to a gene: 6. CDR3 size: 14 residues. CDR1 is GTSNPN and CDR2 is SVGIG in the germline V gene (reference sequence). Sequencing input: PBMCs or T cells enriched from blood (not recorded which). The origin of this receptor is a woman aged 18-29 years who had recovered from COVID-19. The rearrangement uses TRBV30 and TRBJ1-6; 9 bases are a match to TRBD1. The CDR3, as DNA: TGTGCCTGGAGGGCCGGGACAGGGAGTTCACCCCTCCACTTT. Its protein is CAWRAGTGSSPLHF.